This is a list of T cell receptor beta chains from one sample in a study of T cell responses to AZD1222 COVID-19 vaccine. Here immunoSEQ multiplex PCR was the method, and the copy in TCRdb shows in-frame clones only, minus some. The sample consists of about 180,000 clones, around nine tenths of them appearing once. Material: peripheral blood, obtained 28 days after the second AZD1222 dose. The receptors derive from an adult who received the AZD1222 COVID-19 vaccine. Each CDR3 is given with its conserved first and last residue. A D gene is named only where the DNA matches it firmly.

v_call	d_call	j_call	cdr3_nt	cdr3_aa
TRBV30	.	TRBJ1-1	TGTGCCTGGAGCCCGGGGGGGGAATTGAATAAAGCTTTCTTT	CAWSPGGELNKAFF
TRBV7-8	.	TRBJ2-5	TGTGCCAGCAGCCTGGGCAGGGTTACGGAGACCCAGTACTTC	CASSLGRVTETQYF
TRBV11-3	.	TRBJ2-2	TGTGCCAGCAGCTTACAGGGGAGCGACGGGGAGCTGTTTTTT	CASSLQGSDGELFF
TRBV6-6	TRBD1	TRBJ2-3	TGTGCCAGTCAGACAGGGGGCCTTTGGGGAGATACGCAGTATTTT	CASQTGGLWGDTQYF
TRBV5-1	.	TRBJ1-5	TGCGCCAGCAGCCCCACCGGTGATCAGCCCCAGCATTTT	CASSPTGDQPQHF
TRBV7-9	.	TRBJ1-5	TGTGCCAGCAGCTGGACAGACAATCAGCCCCAGCATTTT	CASSWTDNQPQHF
TRBV19	.	TRBJ1-1	TGTGCCAGTAGCTCGGGCAGGTTGCAGAAGAACACTGAAGCTTTCTTT	CASSSGRLQKNTEAFF
TRBV2	.	TRBJ2-3	TGTGCCAGCAGTGAATGGCTGGGGGCGACGTATTTT	CASSEWLGATYF
TRBV6-5	.	TRBJ1-2	TGTGCCAGCAGTTCCCGTCTTGCTCGCTACACCTTC	CASSSRLARYTF
TRBV5-6	.	TRBJ2-2	TGTGCCAGCAGAAACCGGGAGAACACCGGGGAGCTGTTTTTT	CASRNRENTGELFF
TRBV6-5	TRBD1	TRBJ1-1	TGTGCCAGCAGTTACGGGCCAGGGGGGAACACTGAAGCTTTCTTT	CASSYGPGGNTEAFF
TRBV24-1	.	TRBJ1-1	TGTGCCACCAGTGATTGGGCGAACACTGAAGCTTTCTTT	CATSDWANTEAFF
TRBV28	.	TRBJ1-5	TGTGCCAGCAGTTTACCCGGGACGGAGACCAATCAGCCCCAGCATTTT	CASSLPGTETNQPQHF
TRBV6-1	TRBD2	TRBJ2-1	TGTGCCAGCAGTGAGGGACTAAACAATGAGCAGTTCTTC	CASSEGLNNEQFF
TRBV28	TRBD1	TRBJ1-1	TGTGCCAGCAGACGGACAGGGGGCGGCGGTACTGAAGCTTTCTTT	CASRRTGGGGTEAFF
TRBV30	TRBD1	TRBJ2-2	TGTGCCTGGAGTAGATCGGACAGGCTTATTGGGGAGCTGTTTTTT	CAWSRSDRLIGELFF